Sequencing of this T cell receptor (beta chain) was carried out in a study of blood T cell repertoires in COVID-19. Study context: Donors in the United States, Italy and Spain gave samples during acute or convalescent COVID-19. PBMCs, B-cell-depleted T cells, or T cells were the source of the cDNA or gDNA that made up the material.

Participant ages covered roughly 18 to 89 years across about 25 US areas. All exposed participants met a person with COVID-19 within 2 weeks before entering the study. Here immunoSEQ multiplex PCR was the method, and the copy in TCRdb shows in-frame clones only, minus some. In the table there are hundreds of thousands of clones, around 89% of which are singletons. Germline V gene lookup returns CDR1 SGHRS and CDR2 YFSETQ. Deletions cut 5 bases from V and 0 bases from J, with 15 bases between. The CDR3 loop spans 16 amino acids. This clone was detected only once. Input material: PBMCs or T cells enriched from blood (not recorded which). The receptor was isolated from a man aged 45-60 years who had been exposed to COVID-19. The chain is built from TRBV5-1 and TRBJ2-1; TRBD2 might be the D (6 bases). The DNA of the CDR3 is TGCGCCAGCAGGGAGGCGGGGACCAGCTCCTACAATGAGCAGTTCTTC. Its translation: CASREAGTSSYNEQFF.